The 7 T cell receptor beta chains listed next were all sequenced from one sample in a study of vaccination effects on CD4 cells after COVID-19. Expansion of antigen-specific CD4+ T cells with viral peptide pools was carried out by the ViraFEST assay before sequencing. Researchers isolated CD4+ T cells once roughly ten days of culture had elapsed. None of these healthy vaccinees had been infected with SARS-CoV-2 before vaccination. This table comes from immunoSEQ multiplex PCR, and its TCRdb copy is limited to in-frame clones, with some not included. The data hold roughly 60,000 clones, with roughly 70% observed a single time. These receptors' targets are unknown. The source material was CD4+ T cells from PBMCs cultured with SARS-CoV-2 spike peptides, sampled before COVID-19 vaccination. These receptors were collected from a human donor who received a COVID-19 vaccine.

The genes are TRBV14 and TRBJ2-7, with D hard to call. V dropped 3 bases and J dropped 6 bases, with 6 bases sitting between them. This CDR3 region has 11 residues. The germline CDR1 and CDR2 sequences are SGHDN and FVKESK. The chain's CDR3 is CASSQGSEQYF. CDR3 in DNA: TGTGCCAGCAGCCAGGGCTCCGAGCAGTACTTC.

The chain employs TRBV3-1 (or the pseudogene TRBV3-2) and TRBJ2-7; maybe TRBD2 (5 bases). Germline CDR1 LGHDT, CDR2 YNNKEL (reference sequence). This CDR3 contains 14 residues. Trimming took off 0 bases at V and 4 bases at J, with 10 bases between the two ends. The CDR3 region has the DNA TGTGCCAGCAGCCAAGAGGTAGGGAGTTACGAGCAGTACTTC. This sequence encodes CASSQEVGSYEQYF.

The CDR3 protein is CASRTPGGESPLHF. Here the CDR3 DNA reads TGTGCCAGTAGGACTCCAGGCGGGGAATCACCCCTCCACTTT. The V gene is TRBV19, the J gene TRBJ1-6, with D hard to call. This CDR3 is built from 14 residues. Between the trimmed V and J ends, which lost 6 bases and 10 bases, there was a span of 16 bases. Germline-derived CDR1 and CDR2 are LNHDA and SQIVND (reference sequence).

The chain employs TRBV6-2 or TRBV6-3 and TRBJ2-3, with D tentatively TRBD1 (5 bases). The germline V and J ends were trimmed by 2 bases and 2 bases, with 14 bases remaining between them. Looked up from germline, CDR1 is MNHEY and CDR2 is SVGEGT. CDR3 length: 16 amino acids. This CDR3 reads CASSYPVGHPTDTQYF. In DNA, the CDR3 is TGTGCCAGCAGTTACCCAGTAGGACACCCCACAGATACGCAGTATTTT.

For the CDR3, the DNA is TGTGCCAGCAGTTACTCGAGGGGGGGTAATTCACCCCTCCACTTT. This sequence encodes CASSYSRGGNSPLHF. The rearrangement links TRBV6-5 to TRBJ1-6; maybe TRBD1 (6 bases). The CDR3 runs to 15 residues. V lost 0 bases to trimming and J lost 6 bases, with 9 bases between them. Germline CDR1 and CDR2: MNHEY and SVGAGI.

The chain is built from TRBV3-1 (or the pseudogene TRBV3-2) and TRBJ2-2, with D perhaps matching TRBD1 (5 bases). Trimming cost V 3 bases and J 4 bases, with 12 bases left between them. The germline V gene has CDR1 LGHDT and CDR2 YNNKEL (reference sequence). The CDR3 contains 15 residues. CDR3 sequence reads: CASSHLDRTTGELFF. The CDR3 DNA reads as TGTGCCAGCAGCCATTTAGACAGAACCACCGGGGAGCTGTTTTTT.

The J gene is TRBJ2-1, the V gene TRBV24-1, with 10 nucleotides matching TRBD2. The CDR3 consists of 15 residues. The junction had 6 bases not matched to a gene; V was cut back by 2 bases and J by 9 bases. Germline assignment: CDR1 KGHDR and CDR2 SFDVKD. CDR3 nucleotide sequence: TGTGCCACCAGTGATTCTAGCGGGAGTATAAGTGAGCAGTTCTTC. Its translation is CATSDSSGSISEQFF.